Below are 7 T cell receptor beta chains sequenced from a single sample in a study of shared clonotypes between healthy human individuals. TCRdb's table, derived via immunoSEQ multiplex PCR, lists solely in-frame clones and lacks some. The sample includes 600,000 to 750,000 clones, over 55% of them seen just once. Sequenced: memory CD4+ T cells sorted from blood. Subset denoted: CD45RA-negative fraction. These TCRs come from a woman aged 25 to 39 in good health.

The V gene is TRBV19, the J gene TRBJ2-2; D gene uncertain. V lost 0 bases, J lost 7 bases, and 6 bases lay in between. CDR3 length equals 13 residues. In germline, CDR1 is LNHDA, CDR2 SQIVND (reference sequence). Here the CDR3 DNA reads TGTGCCAGTAGTATAGATAAGGGCGGGGAGCTGTTTTTT. Amino acid sequence: CASSIDKGGELFF.

This clone was seen many times. This chain connects TRBV28 to TRBJ2-3; 8 nucleotides match TRBD2. The trim removed 4 bases at V and 2 bases at J, leaving 8 bases unmatched. CDR3 length: 16 amino acids. Germline V gene sequence: CDR1 MDHEN, CDR2 SYDVKM. Written as DNA, the CDR3 is TGTGCCAGCAGTTCCTACACTAGCGGAGTCACAGATACGCAGTATTTT. It is translated as CASSSYTSGVTDTQYF.

The CDR3 reads CASSVGPYEQYF. CDR3 DNA sequence: TGTGCCAGCAGCGTGGGACCCTACGAGCAGTACTTC. The chain combines TRBV7-2 with TRBJ2-7; tentatively, D is TRBD1 or TRBD2 (5 bases each). Trimming stripped 5 bases from V and 2 bases from J, with 7 bases between. Germline CDR1 reads SGHTA; CDR2 reads FQGNSA. The CDR3 is 12 amino acids.

The chain couples TRBV18 to TRBJ1-2; the D is unclear. CDR1 is KGHSH, CDR2 LQKENI, per germline. Trimming cost V 3 bases and J 6 bases, with 14 bases left between them. This CDR3 spans 14 amino acids. CDR3 sequence (DNA): TGTGCCAGCTCACCGCCGGGAGAAGCCCATGGCTACACCTTC. The encoded protein is CASSPPGEAHGYTF.

This clone has just a few counts. The CDR3 sequence is CASSYGVARADTQYF. The CDR3 nucleotides read TGTGCCAGCAGTTATGGGGTAGCGCGCGCAGATACGCAGTATTTT. V is TRBV6-5 and J is TRBJ2-3, with D tentatively TRBD2 (5 bases). CDR1 is MNHEY and CDR2 is SVGAGI in the germline V gene. V was shortened by 3 bases and J by 4 bases, with 14 bases between the two germline ends. The CDR3 covers 15 residues.

The V call is TRBV6-6, the J call TRBJ2-1, with TRBD2 matching 11 bases. This CDR3 comprises 13 residues. V trimming: 4 bases; J trimming: 9 bases; junction bases outside the gene matches: 2. Germline V gene sequence: CDR1 MNHNY, CDR2 SVGAGI (reference sequence). CDR3 in amino acids: CASSSGTSGEQFF. CDR3 coding DNA: TGTGCCAGCAGTTCCGGGACTAGCGGTGAGCAGTTCTTC.

The chain carries TRBV7-9 and TRBJ2-7; 8 bases match TRBD2. Germline values: CDR1 SEHNR, CDR2 FQNEAQ (reference sequence). The CDR3 is 17 amino acids. V shed 5 bases, J shed 6 bases, and the junction held 18 bases outside the gene matches. Here the CDR3 reads CASSPGALSGRVGEQYF. The CDR3 bases are TGTGCCAGCAGCCCGGGGGCCCTTTCCGGGAGGGTCGGCGAGCAGTACTTC. Full variable domain (outside the CDR3, taken from reference TRBV7-9 and TRBJ2-7): DTGVSQNPRHKITKRGQNVTFRCDPISEHNRLYWYRQTLGQGPEFLTYFQNEAQLEKSRLLSDRFSAERPKGSFSTLEIQRTEQGDSAMYLCASSPGALSGRVGEQYFGPGTRLTVT.